The clone carrying this T cell receptor beta chain appeared a single time. This sample is drawn from a study of blood T cell repertoires in COVID-19. Study-level background: Acute-phase and convalescent COVID-19 samples originated in the United States, Italy and Spain. T cells, B-cell-depleted T cells, or PBMCs provided the cDNA or gDNA that served as material.

Germline trimming cut 1 base from V and 4 bases from J; bases unmatched to any gene: 2. Germline-derived CDR1 and CDR2 are SEHNR and FQNEAQ (reference sequence). This CDR3 region has 15 residues. Source study methods: The assay estimated nucleated cells by amplifying reference gene primers. The table came from immunoSEQ multiplex PCR; TCRdb's copy has only in-frame clones and leaves some out. V and J calls and clone size are as listed in that table; D and trimming were resolved from the DNA. This table holds 150,000 to 200,000 clones, approximately 85% found once. The receptor comes from a woman of 80 years or more with acute or convalescent COVID-19. Sequencing was performed on peripheral blood. The chain links TRBV7-9 to TRBJ2-1, with 9 positions matching TRBD2. CDR3 sequence: CASSLVLAGYNEQFF. The CDR3 DNA reads as TGTGCCAGCAGCTTAGTCCTAGCGGGGTACAATGAGCAGTTCTTC.